Listed below are T cell receptor beta chains from one sample, sequenced in a study of sequential checkpoint blockade in melanoma. Repertoires were generated with immunoSEQ multiplex PCR, while TCRdb's copy carries only in-frame clones and drops some. This table holds some 6,000 clones, around 54% found once. The specimen comprised CD8+ T cells sorted from blood (inferred from file names), sampled from a patient given nivolumab and ipilimumab in sequence. These receptors were taken from a human donor with melanoma. Each CDR3 is given with its conserved first and last residue. The D gene is left open where the match is weak. A clone size is listed for some rows: how often the clone was seen (once, few, many), or a class if it is expanded.

d_gene: .; abundance: .; len: 14; j_gene: TRBJ2-7; v_gene: TRBV4-1; CDR3nt: TGCGCCAGCAGCCATGCCAGGGATTCCTACGAGCAGTACTTC; CDR3aa: CASSHARDSYEQYF
d_gene: .; abundance: .; len: 11; j_gene: TRBJ2-2; v_gene: TRBV6-5; CDR3nt: TGTGCCAGCAATCTTAACGGGGAGCTGTTTTTT; CDR3aa: CASNLNGELFF
d_gene: TRBD1; abundance: few; len: 16; j_gene: TRBJ2-1; v_gene: TRBV13; CDR3nt: TGTGCCAGCAGCTTTTTAGGGACAGGGTCCTACAATGAGCAGTTCTTC; CDR3aa: CASSFLGTGSYNEQFF
d_gene: TRBD1; abundance: .; len: 15; j_gene: TRBJ2-4; v_gene: TRBV19; CDR3nt: TGTGCCAGTAGTCCCCGACAGGGTAGAAAAAACATTCAGTACTTC; CDR3aa: CASSPRQGRKNIQYF
d_gene: TRBD2; abundance: .; len: 14; j_gene: TRBJ2-7; v_gene: TRBV27; CDR3nt: TGTGCCAGCAGTTCCATCGGACTAGCGATCGAGCAGTACTTC; CDR3aa: CASSSIGLAIEQYF
d_gene: TRBD2; abundance: .; len: 15; j_gene: TRBJ2-1; v_gene: TRBV27; CDR3nt: TGTGCCAGCAGTTCACTAGCGGGAGGGCCAAATGAGCAGTTCTTC; CDR3aa: CASSSLAGGPNEQFF
d_gene: .; abundance: medium-sized; len: 14; j_gene: TRBJ2-7; v_gene: TRBV7-9; CDR3nt: TGTGCCAGCAGCTCAATTGAGGAGTCCTACGAGCAGTACTTC; CDR3aa: CASSSIEESYEQYF
d_gene: .; abundance: .; len: 13; j_gene: TRBJ2-4; v_gene: TRBV19; CDR3nt: TGTGCCAGTAGTATTAGCCAGCGGAACATTCAGTACTTC; CDR3aa: CASSISQRNIQYF
d_gene: .; abundance: .; len: 14; j_gene: TRBJ1-1; v_gene: TRBV5-1; CDR3nt: TGCGCCAGCAGGAACCCGGACACCCCGACTGAAGCTTTCTTT; CDR3aa: CASRNPDTPTEAFF
d_gene: TRBD1; abundance: once; len: 15; j_gene: TRBJ2-7; v_gene: TRBV7-2; CDR3nt: TGTGCCAGCAGCTTAGGAGCGGGACAGGGCGACGAGCAGTACTTC; CDR3aa: CASSLGAGQGDEQYF
d_gene: TRBD2; abundance: .; len: 15; j_gene: TRBJ2-3; v_gene: TRBV6-4; CDR3nt: TGTGCCAGCAGTGAGACTAGCGGTGGCACAGATACGCAGTATTTT; CDR3aa: CASSETSGGTDTQYF
d_gene: .; abundance: .; len: 14; j_gene: TRBJ2-5; v_gene: TRBV7-9; CDR3nt: TGTGCCAGCAGCTTACTGGCACAGGAAGAGACCCAGTACTTC; CDR3aa: CASSLLAQEETQYF
d_gene: .; abundance: .; len: 14; j_gene: TRBJ2-1; v_gene: TRBV4-1; CDR3nt: TGCGCCAGCAGCCAAGATGCGGCTCTCAATGAGCAGTTCTTC; CDR3aa: CASSQDAALNEQFF
d_gene: .; abundance: .; len: 14; j_gene: TRBJ1-1; v_gene: TRBV5-1; CDR3nt: TGCGCCAGCAGCTTTTCAGAATTGAACACTGAAGCTTTCTTT; CDR3aa: CASSFSELNTEAFF
d_gene: TRBD2; abundance: .; len: 16; j_gene: TRBJ2-1; v_gene: TRBV4-1; CDR3nt: TGCGCCAGCAGCCAAGTAGGGACTAGTCAAATCTATGAGCAGTTCTTC; CDR3aa: CASSQVGTSQIYEQFF
d_gene: .; abundance: .; len: 16; j_gene: TRBJ2-3; v_gene: TRBV7-6; CDR3nt: TGTGCCAGCAGCCCTACAGCGGCACAGTACACAGATACGCAGTATTTT; CDR3aa: CASSPTAAQYTDTQYF
d_gene: TRBD1; abundance: .; len: 16; j_gene: TRBJ2-3; v_gene: TRBV11-2; CDR3nt: TGTGCCAGCAGCTCCTTCCGGGACAGGGGTACAGATACGCAGTATTTT; CDR3aa: CASSSFRDRGTDTQYF
d_gene: TRBD1; abundance: .; len: 16; j_gene: TRBJ2-2; v_gene: TRBV7-9; CDR3nt: TGTGCCAGCAGCGGAGACAGGGCGGAGAACACCGGGGAGCTGTTTTTT; CDR3aa: CASSGDRAENTGELFF
d_gene: TRBD2; abundance: .; len: 15; j_gene: TRBJ2-1; v_gene: TRBV27; CDR3nt: TGTGCCACCAGTGACCAGACTAGCGGGAGTCCTGAGCAGTTCTTC; CDR3aa: CATSDQTSGSPEQFF
d_gene: .; abundance: .; len: 13; j_gene: TRBJ1-1; v_gene: TRBV30; CDR3nt: TGTGCCTGGAGGGGTCCGGGGGGAGCCGAAGCTTTCTTT; CDR3aa: CAWRGPGGAEAFF
d_gene: .; abundance: .; len: 13; j_gene: TRBJ1-6; v_gene: TRBV12-5; CDR3nt: TGTGCTAGTGGTCCCGGGACAAAGGGTCTCCTCCACTTT; CDR3aa: CASGPGTKGLLHF
d_gene: TRBD1; abundance: .; len: 15; j_gene: TRBJ1-2; v_gene: TRBV9; CDR3nt: TGTGCCAGCAGCGATATGGGACAGGGGGCTCGGGGCTACACCTTC; CDR3aa: CASSDMGQGARGYTF
d_gene: TRBD1; abundance: .; len: 15; j_gene: TRBJ1-2; v_gene: TRBV2; CDR3nt: TGTGCCAGCAGTGAAGGACAGGGCCTTGCCTATGGCTACACCTTC; CDR3aa: CASSEGQGLAYGYTF
d_gene: TRBD2; abundance: .; len: 14; j_gene: TRBJ2-3; v_gene: TRBV30; CDR3nt: TGTGCCTGGAGTGTAGGAGCGGGAGAGGATACGCAGTATTTT; CDR3aa: CAWSVGAGEDTQYF
d_gene: .; abundance: .; len: 16; j_gene: TRBJ1-2; v_gene: TRBV4-3; CDR3nt: TGCGCCAGCAGCCAAGAATTAGTAGGGGGTAACTATGGCTACACCTTC; CDR3aa: CASSQELVGGNYGYTF
d_gene: .; abundance: .; len: 12; j_gene: TRBJ1-2; v_gene: TRBV4-3; CDR3nt: TGCGCCAGCAGCCGAGGGGGGGATGGCTACACCTTC; CDR3aa: CASSRGGDGYTF
d_gene: .; abundance: few; len: 15; j_gene: TRBJ2-7; v_gene: TRBV19; CDR3nt: TGTGCCAGTAGTCCAAGCCTTGGGCGCGACTACGAGCAGTACTTC; CDR3aa: CASSPSLGRDYEQYF
d_gene: .; abundance: .; len: 15; j_gene: TRBJ2-3; v_gene: TRBV9; CDR3nt: TGTGCCAGCAGCCTCGAAAGCAGGGTCGGGGATACGCAGTATTTT; CDR3aa: CASSLESRVGDTQYF
d_gene: TRBD2; abundance: .; len: 18; j_gene: TRBJ2-1; v_gene: TRBV7-9; CDR3nt: TGTGCCAGCAGCTCGGCCGGGGTCAGCGGGAGGGACTACAATGAGCAGTTCTTC; CDR3aa: CASSSAGVSGRDYNEQFF
d_gene: TRBD2; abundance: once; len: 15; j_gene: TRBJ2-5; v_gene: TRBV5-4; CDR3nt: TGTGCCAGCACAGTACTAGCGGGGGAAGAAGAGACCCAGTACTTC; CDR3aa: CASTVLAGEEETQYF
d_gene: .; abundance: .; len: 17; j_gene: TRBJ1-2; v_gene: TRBV6-1; CDR3nt: TGTGCCAGCAGTGAACATGACGGGGTCGGCACTAACTATGGCTACACCTTC; CDR3aa: CASSEHDGVGTNYGYTF
d_gene: .; abundance: few; len: 14; j_gene: TRBJ1-5; v_gene: TRBV4-1; CDR3nt: TGCGCCAGCAGCCAAGACGGGGGGAATCAGCCCCAGCATTTT; CDR3aa: CASSQDGGNQPQHF
d_gene: .; abundance: .; len: 14; j_gene: TRBJ1-3; v_gene: TRBV7-9; CDR3nt: TGTGCCAGCAGCCCGGTTGCCTGGAGGGACACCATATATTTT; CDR3aa: CASSPVAWRDTIYF
d_gene: .; abundance: .; len: 13; j_gene: TRBJ2-3; v_gene: TRBV11-1; CDR3nt: TGTGCCAGCAGCTCCCAGGATTGGGATACGCAGTATTTT; CDR3aa: CASSSQDWDTQYF
d_gene: TRBD2; abundance: .; len: 16; j_gene: TRBJ2-2; v_gene: TRBV19; CDR3nt: TGTGCCAGTAGTATTCGGGCGGGAGGGCCGGGCGGGGAGCTGTTTTTT; CDR3aa: CASSIRAGGPGGELFF
d_gene: .; abundance: .; len: 12; j_gene: TRBJ1-3; v_gene: TRBV18; CDR3nt: TGTGCCAGCTCACCGGAGGAGTTCACCATATATTTT; CDR3aa: CASSPEEFTIYF
d_gene: .; abundance: .; len: 17; j_gene: TRBJ1-1; v_gene: TRBV18; CDR3nt: TGTGCCAGCTCACCACGCGGGGAAGGGAAAATGAACACTGAAGCTTTCTTT; CDR3aa: CASSPRGEGKMNTEAFF
d_gene: .; abundance: .; len: 15; j_gene: TRBJ2-7; v_gene: TRBV7-9; CDR3nt: TGTGCCAGCAGCTTAGTGGTCACCGGGGTAGGCGAGCAGTACTTC; CDR3aa: CASSLVVTGVGEQYF
d_gene: .; abundance: .; len: 15; j_gene: TRBJ2-6; v_gene: TRBV4-1; CDR3nt: TGCGCCAGCAGCCACGACTTTTCTGGGGCCAACGTCCTGACTTTC; CDR3aa: CASSHDFSGANVLTF
d_gene: .; abundance: .; len: 14; j_gene: TRBJ1-1; v_gene: TRBV19; CDR3nt: TGTGCCAGTAGTTACGGGTCAGGGGACACTGAAGCTTTCTTT; CDR3aa: CASSYGSGDTEAFF
d_gene: .; abundance: medium-sized; len: 15; j_gene: TRBJ1-2; v_gene: TRBV29-1; CDR3nt: TGCAGCGTTTTCGCGGGGGGTGAAGATTTCTATGGCTACACCTTC; CDR3aa: CSVFAGGEDFYGYTF
d_gene: TRBD1; abundance: .; len: 14; j_gene: TRBJ2-7; v_gene: TRBV6-5; CDR3nt: TGTGCCAGCAGTTACTCGACAGGGGGCTACGAGCAGTACTTC; CDR3aa: CASSYSTGGYEQYF